This T cell receptor (beta chain) was sequenced in a study of shared clonotypes between healthy human individuals. The repertoire was sequenced with immunoSEQ multiplex PCR; TCRdb's copy has only in-frame clones and lacks some. The table records about 2,100,000 clones, about 93% of them present only once. The CDR3 covers 16 residues. Germline CDR1 reads SGHDT; CDR2 reads YYEEEE. Trimming took 0 bases from V and 4 from J; bases not matched to a gene: 1. CD45RO negativity and positive selection for CCR7 defined naive CD8 cells, a population that excluded terminally differentiated effector memory CD45RA+ cells.

What was sequenced was naive CD8+ T cells from PBMCs. The clonotype comes from a man between 18 and 35 years old in good health. Some clones in this sample may be carry-over from other donors' samples. V gene TRBV5-6 combines with J gene TRBJ2-1; 13 bases map to TRBD2. CDR3 residues: CASSLAGLAGYNEQFF. The CDR3 region has the DNA TGTGCCAGCAGCTTGGCGGGACTAGCGGGGTACAATGAGCAGTTCTTC.